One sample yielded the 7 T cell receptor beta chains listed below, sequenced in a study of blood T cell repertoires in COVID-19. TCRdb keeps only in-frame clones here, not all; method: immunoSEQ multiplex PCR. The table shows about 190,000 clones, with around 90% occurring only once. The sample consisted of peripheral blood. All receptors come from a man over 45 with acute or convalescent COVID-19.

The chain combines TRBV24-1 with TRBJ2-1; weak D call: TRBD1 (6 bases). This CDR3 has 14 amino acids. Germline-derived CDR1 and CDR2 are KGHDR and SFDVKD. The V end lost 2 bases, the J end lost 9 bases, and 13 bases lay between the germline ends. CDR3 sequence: CATSDSYRAGEQFF. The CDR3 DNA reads TGTGCCACCAGTGATTCTTACAGGGCAGGTGAGCAGTTCTTC.

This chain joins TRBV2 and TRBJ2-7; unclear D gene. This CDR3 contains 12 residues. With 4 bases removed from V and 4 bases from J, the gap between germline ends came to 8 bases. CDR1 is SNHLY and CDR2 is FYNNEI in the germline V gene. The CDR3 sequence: CASSVPPYEQYV. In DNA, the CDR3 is TGTGCCAGCAGTGTTCCCCCTTACGAGCAGTACGTC.

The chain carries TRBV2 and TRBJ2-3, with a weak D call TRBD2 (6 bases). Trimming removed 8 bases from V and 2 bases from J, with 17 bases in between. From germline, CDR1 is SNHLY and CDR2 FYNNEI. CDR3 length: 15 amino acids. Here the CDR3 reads CASPGGGPPTDTQYF. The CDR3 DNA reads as TGTGCCAGCCCAGGTGGAGGGCCCCCCACAGATACGCAGTATTTT.

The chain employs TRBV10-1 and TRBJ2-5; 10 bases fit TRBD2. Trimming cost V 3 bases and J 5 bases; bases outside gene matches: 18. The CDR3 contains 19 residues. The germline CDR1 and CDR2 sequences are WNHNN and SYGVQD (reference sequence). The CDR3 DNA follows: TGCGCCAGCAGTGACGTCTCCGGGACTAGCGAGGCCGGTTGGGAGACCCAGTACTTC. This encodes CASSDVSGTSEAGWETQYF.

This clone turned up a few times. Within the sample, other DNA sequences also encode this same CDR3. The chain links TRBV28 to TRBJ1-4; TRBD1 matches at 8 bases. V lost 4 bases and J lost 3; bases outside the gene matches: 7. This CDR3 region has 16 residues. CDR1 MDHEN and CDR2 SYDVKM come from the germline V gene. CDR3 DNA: TGTGCCAGCAGTTCCGCAGGACAGGGTGCTAATGAAAAACTGTTTTTT. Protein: CASSSAGQGANEKLFF.

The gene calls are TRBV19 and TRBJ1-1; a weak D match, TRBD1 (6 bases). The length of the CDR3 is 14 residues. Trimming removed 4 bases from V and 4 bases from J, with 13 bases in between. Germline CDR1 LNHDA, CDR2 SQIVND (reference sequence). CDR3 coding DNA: TGTGCCAGTAGTAGTGAGGGAGGGGGCACTGAAGCTTTCTTT. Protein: CASSSEGGGTEAFF.

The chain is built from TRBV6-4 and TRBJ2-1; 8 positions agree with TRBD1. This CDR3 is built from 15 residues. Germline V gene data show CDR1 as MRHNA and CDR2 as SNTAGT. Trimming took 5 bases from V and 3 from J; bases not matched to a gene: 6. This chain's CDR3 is CASSKTGEGYNEQFF. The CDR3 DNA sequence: TGTGCCAGCAGTAAGACAGGGGAAGGCTACAATGAGCAGTTCTTC.